This T cell receptor (beta chain) comes out of a study of blood T cell repertoires in COVID-19. Study in general: COVID-19 samples, acute and convalescent, were from the United States, Italy and Spain. The cDNA or gDNA used as material had been derived from T cells, B-cell-depleted T cells, or PBMCs.

This CDR3 is 15 amino acids long. Unmatched junction bases numbered 4, after V lost 5 bases and J lost 2 bases. CDR1 is MNHEY, CDR2 SMNVEV, per germline (reference sequence). In the original processing: By means of reference gene primer amplification, nucleated cell counts were estimated. The repertoire was sequenced with immunoSEQ multiplex PCR; TCRdb's copy has only in-frame clones and lacks some. V, J and clone size reflect that table, while D and trimming were determined from the DNA. The profile shows hundreds of thousands of clones, roughly 86% of them singletons. The TCR was taken from a woman in her twenties or thirties who had recovered from COVID-19. V is TRBV27 and J is TRBJ2-5; TRBD2 matches at 11 bases. The source material was peripheral blood. The CDR3 nucleotides are TGTGCCAGCAGTCTGACTAGCGGGGCTCAAGAGACCCAGTACTTC. Protein product: CASSLTSGAQETQYF.